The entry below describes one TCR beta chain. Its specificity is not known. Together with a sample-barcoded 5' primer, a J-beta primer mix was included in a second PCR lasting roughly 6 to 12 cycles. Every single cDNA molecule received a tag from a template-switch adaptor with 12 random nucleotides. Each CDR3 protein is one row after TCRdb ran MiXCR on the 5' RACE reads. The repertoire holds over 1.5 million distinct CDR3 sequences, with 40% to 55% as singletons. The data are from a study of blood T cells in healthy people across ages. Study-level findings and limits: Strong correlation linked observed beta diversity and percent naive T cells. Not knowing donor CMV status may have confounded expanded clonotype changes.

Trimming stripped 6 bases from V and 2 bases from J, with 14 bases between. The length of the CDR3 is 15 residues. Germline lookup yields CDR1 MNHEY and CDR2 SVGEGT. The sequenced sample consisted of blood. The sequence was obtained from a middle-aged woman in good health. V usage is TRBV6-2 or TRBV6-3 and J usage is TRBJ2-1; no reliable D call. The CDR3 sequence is CASRWVADAYNEQFF. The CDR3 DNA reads TGTGCCAGCAGGTGGGTCGCGGACGCCTACAATGAGCAGTTCTTC.